This T cell receptor (beta chain) emerged from a study of T cell responses to AZD1222 COVID-19 vaccine. Background on the study: Second-dose intervals of approximately 4 or approximately 12 weeks were pooled.

Notes on this clone: Its matching antigen is unknown.

The data were produced by immunoSEQ multiplex PCR, yet TCRdb's version contains in-frame clones alone and is incomplete. The sample carries approximately 110,000 clones, around 84% recorded once. Findings of the study overall: Scientists sampled the repertoires only once the peak T cell response had passed.

Germline-derived CDR1 and CDR2 are SGHNT and YYREEE (reference sequence). Trimming left V 4 bases short and J 4 bases short, with 20 bases between. CDR3 size: 16 residues. The source of this sequence is an adult in good health. The specimen comprised peripheral blood, sampled on day 0 of AZD1222 vaccination. J is TRBJ2-5 and V is TRBV5-4; D unclear. The CDR3 nucleotides read TGTGCCAGCAGCCGGAAGGTAATGGCTGTCCGAGAGACCCAGTACTTC. It codes for CASSRKVMAVRETQYF.